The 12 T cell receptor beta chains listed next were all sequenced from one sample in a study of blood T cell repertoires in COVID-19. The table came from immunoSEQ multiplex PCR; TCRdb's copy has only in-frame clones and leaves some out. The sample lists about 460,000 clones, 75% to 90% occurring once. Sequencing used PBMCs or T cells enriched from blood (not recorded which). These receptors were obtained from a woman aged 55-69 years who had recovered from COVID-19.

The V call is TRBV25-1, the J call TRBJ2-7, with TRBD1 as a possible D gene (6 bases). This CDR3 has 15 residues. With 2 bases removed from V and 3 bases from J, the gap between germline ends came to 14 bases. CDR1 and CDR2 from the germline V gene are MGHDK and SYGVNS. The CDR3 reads CASSEGGRGGYEQYF. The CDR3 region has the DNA TGTGCCAGCAGTGAAGGGGGACGAGGGGGCTACGAGCAGTACTTC.

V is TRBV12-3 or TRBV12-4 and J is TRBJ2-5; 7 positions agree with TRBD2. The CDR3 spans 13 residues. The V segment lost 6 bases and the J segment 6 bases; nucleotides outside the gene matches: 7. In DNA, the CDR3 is TGTGCCAGCAGCCTGGGAGGGGCGAAGACCCAGTACTTC. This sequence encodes CASSLGGAKTQYF.

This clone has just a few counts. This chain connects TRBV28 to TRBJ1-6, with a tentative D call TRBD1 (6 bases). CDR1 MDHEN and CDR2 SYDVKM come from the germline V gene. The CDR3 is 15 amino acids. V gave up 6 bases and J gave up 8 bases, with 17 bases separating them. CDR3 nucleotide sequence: TGTGCCAGCAGCGGGGGGCGGGGTTCGGATTCACCCCTCCACTTT. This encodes CASSGGRGSDSPLHF.

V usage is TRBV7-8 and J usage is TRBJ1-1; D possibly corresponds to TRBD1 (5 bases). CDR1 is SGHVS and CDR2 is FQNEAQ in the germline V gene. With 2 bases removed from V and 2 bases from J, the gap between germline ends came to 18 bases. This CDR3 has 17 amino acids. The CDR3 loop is CASSLHQRLQANTEAFF. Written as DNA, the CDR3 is TGTGCCAGCAGCTTACATCAACGGTTACAGGCAAACACTGAAGCTTTCTTT. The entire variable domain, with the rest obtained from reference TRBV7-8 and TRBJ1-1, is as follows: GAGVSQSPRYKVAKRGQDVALRCDPISGHVSLFWYQQALGQGPEFLTYFQNEAQLDKSGLPSDRFFAERPEGSVSTLKIQRTQQEDSAVYLCASSLHQRLQANTEAFFGQGTRLTVV.

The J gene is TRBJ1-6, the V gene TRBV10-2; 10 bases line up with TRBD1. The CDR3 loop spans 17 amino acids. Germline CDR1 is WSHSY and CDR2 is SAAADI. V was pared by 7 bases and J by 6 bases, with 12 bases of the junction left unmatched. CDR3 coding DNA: TGCGCCAGCAAGGGGGTTAACCGGGACAGGGGTAATTCACCCCTCCACTTT. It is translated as CASKGVNRDRGNSPLHF.

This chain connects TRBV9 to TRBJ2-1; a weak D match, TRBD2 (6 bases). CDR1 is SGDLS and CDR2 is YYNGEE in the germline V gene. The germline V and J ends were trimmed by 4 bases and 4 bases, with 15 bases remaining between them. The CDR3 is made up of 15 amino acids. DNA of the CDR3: TGTGCCAGCAGCTTCGGGACTGGTTTTTACAATGAGCAGTTCTTC. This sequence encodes CASSFGTGFYNEQFF.

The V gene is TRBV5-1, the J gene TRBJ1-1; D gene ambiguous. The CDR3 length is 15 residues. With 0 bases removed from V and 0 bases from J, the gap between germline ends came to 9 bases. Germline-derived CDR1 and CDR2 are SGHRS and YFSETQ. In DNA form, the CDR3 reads TGCGCCAGCAGCTTGGGTTCGGGGTTGAACACTGAAGCTTTCTTT. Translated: CASSLGSGLNTEAFF. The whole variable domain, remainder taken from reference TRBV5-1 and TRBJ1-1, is KAGVTQTPRYLIKTRGQQVTLSCSPISGHRSVSWYQQTPGQGLQFLFEYFSETQRNKGNFPGRFSGRQFSNSRSEMNVSTLELGDSALYLCASSLGSGLNTEAFFGQGTRLTVV.

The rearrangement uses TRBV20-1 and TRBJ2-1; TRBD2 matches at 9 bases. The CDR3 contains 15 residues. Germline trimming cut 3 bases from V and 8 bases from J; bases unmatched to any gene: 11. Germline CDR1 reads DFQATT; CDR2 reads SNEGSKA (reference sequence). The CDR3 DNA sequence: TGCAGTGCTAGTTTTGGCGGGGGGGCCGTGGATGAGCAGTTCTTC. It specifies CSASFGGGAVDEQFF.

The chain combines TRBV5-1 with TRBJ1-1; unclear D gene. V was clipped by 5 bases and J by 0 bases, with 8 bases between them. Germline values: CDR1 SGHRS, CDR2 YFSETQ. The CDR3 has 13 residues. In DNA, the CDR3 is TGCGCCAGCAGAAAATCCATGAACACTGAAGCTTTCTTT. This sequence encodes CASRKSMNTEAFF.

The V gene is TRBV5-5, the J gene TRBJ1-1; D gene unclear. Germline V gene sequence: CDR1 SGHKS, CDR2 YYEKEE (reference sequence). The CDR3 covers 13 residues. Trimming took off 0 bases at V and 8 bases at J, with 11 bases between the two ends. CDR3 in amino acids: CASSLVPGSEAFF. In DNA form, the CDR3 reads TGTGCCAGCAGCTTGGTGCCGGGTTCCGAAGCTTTCTTT.

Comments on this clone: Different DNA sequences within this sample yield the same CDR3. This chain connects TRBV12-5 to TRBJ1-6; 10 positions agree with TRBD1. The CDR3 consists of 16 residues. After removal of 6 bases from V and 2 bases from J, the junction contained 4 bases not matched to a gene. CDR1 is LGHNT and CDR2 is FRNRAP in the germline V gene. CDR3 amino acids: CASGRQGAPYNSPLHF. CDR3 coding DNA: TGTGCTAGTGGCAGACAGGGGGCGCCCTATAATTCACCCCTCCACTTT.

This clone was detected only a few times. Written as DNA, the CDR3 is TGTGCCAGTAGTATTCAGGGGTTCGATTCACCCCTCCACTTT. This gives the protein CASSIQGFDSPLHF. This chain connects TRBV19 to TRBJ1-6; TRBD1 might be the D (6 bases). The CDR3 extends over 14 amino acids. Trimming cost V 3 bases and J 8 bases, with 11 bases left between them. CDR1 is LNHDA, CDR2 SQIVND, per germline (reference sequence).